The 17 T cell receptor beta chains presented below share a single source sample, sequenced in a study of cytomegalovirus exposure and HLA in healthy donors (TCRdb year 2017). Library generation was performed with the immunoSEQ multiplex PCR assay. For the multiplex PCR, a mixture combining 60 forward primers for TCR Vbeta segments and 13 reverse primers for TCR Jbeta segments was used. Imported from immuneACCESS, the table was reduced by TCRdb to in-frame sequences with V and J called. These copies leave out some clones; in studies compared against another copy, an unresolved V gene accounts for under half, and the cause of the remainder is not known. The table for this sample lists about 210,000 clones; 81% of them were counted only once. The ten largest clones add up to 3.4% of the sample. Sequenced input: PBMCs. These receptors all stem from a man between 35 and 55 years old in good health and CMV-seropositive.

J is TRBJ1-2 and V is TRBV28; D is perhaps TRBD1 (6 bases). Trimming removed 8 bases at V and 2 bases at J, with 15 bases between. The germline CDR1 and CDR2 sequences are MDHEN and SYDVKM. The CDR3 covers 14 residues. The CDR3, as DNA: TGTGCCAGCGTGGACTGGGGGCGGAACTATGGCTACACCTTC. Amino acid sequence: CASVDWGRNYGYTF.

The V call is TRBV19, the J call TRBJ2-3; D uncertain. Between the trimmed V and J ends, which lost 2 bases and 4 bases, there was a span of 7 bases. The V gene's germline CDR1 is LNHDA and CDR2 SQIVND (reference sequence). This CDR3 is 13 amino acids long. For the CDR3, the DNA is TGTGCCAGTAGTATAAATGCGGCAGATACGCAGTATTTT. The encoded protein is CASSINAADTQYF.

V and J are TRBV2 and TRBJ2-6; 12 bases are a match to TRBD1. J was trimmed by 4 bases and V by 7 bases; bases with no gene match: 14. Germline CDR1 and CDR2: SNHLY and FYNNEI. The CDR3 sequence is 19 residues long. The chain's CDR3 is CASIIPPGQGAPGANVLTF. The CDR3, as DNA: TGTGCCAGCATCATCCCGCCGGGACAGGGGGCGCCGGGGGCCAACGTCCTGACTTTC.

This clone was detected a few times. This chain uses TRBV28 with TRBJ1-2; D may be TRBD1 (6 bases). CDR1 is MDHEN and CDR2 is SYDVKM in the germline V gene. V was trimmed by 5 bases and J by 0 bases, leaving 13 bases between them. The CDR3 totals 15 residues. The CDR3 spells CASSPRTATNYGYTF. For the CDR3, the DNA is TGTGCCAGCAGTCCCAGGACAGCGACTAACTATGGCTACACCTTC.

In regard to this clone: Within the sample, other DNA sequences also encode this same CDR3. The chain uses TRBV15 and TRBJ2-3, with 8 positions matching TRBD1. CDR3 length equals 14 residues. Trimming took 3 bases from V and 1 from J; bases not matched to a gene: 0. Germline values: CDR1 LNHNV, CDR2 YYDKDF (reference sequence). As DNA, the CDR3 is TGTGCCACCAGCAGGGGACAGGGCACAGATACGCAGTATTTT. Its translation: CATSRGQGTDTQYF.

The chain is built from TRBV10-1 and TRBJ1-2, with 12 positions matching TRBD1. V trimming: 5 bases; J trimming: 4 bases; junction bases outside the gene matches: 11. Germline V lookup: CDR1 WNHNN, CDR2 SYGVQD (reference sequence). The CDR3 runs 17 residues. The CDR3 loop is CASSFTRDRGLSYGYTF. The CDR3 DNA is TGCGCCAGCAGTTTTACCCGGGACAGGGGGCTTTCCTATGGCTACACCTTC.

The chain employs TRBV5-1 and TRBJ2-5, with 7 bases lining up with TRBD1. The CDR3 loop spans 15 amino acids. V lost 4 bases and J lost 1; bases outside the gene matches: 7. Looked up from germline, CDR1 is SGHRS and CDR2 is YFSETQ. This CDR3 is CASSPSPGGQETQYF. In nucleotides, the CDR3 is TGCGCCAGCAGCCCGTCTCCAGGGGGCCAAGAGACCCAGTACTTC. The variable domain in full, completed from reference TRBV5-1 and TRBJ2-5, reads KAGVTQTPRYLIKTRGQQVTLSCSPISGHRSVSWYQQTPGQGLQFLFEYFSETQRNKGNFPGRFSGRQFSNSRSEMNVSTLELGDSALYLCASSPSPGGQETQYFGPGTRLLVL.

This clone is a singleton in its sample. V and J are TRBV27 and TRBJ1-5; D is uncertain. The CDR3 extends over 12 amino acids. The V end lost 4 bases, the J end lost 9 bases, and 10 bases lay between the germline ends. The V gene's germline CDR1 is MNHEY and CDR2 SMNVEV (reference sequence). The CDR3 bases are TGTGCCAGCAGTTCCCCTCCGAGGCCCCAGCATTTT. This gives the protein CASSSPPRPQHF.

The CDR3: CASSYSQLAYEQYF. The CDR3 coding sequence is TGTGCCAGCAGTTACTCTCAGTTAGCCTACGAGCAGTACTTC. The chain has TRBV6-6 and TRBJ2-5; D is unclear. The J call may be mistaken, given a closer DNA end match to TRBJ2-7. The germline V gene has CDR1 MNHNY and CDR2 SVGAGI (reference sequence). This CDR3 is 14 amino acids long.

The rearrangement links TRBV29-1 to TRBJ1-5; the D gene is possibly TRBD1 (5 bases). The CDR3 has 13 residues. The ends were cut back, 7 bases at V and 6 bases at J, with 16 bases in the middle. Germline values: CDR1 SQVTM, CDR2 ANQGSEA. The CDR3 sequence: CSALQAGGQPQHF. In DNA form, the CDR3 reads TGCAGCGCCCTTCAAGCGGGGGGTCAGCCCCAGCATTTT. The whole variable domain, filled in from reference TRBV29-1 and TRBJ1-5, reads SAVISQKPSRDICQRGTSLTIQCQVDSQVTMMFWYRQQPGQSLTLIATANQGSEATYESGFVIDKFPISRPNLTFSTLTVSNMSPEDSSIYLCSALQAGGQPQHFGDGTRLSIL.

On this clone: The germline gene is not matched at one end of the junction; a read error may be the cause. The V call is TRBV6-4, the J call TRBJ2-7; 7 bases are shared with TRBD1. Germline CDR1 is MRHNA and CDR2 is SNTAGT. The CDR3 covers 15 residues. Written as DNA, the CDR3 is TGTGCCAGCAGTTACTCCGGGACAGCTACCTACGAGCAGTACTTC. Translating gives CASSYSGTATYEQYF.

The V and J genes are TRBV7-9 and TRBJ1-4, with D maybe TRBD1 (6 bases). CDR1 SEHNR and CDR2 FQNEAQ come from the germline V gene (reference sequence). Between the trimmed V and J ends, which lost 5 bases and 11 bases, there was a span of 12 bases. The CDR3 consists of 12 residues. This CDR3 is CASSIIQGKLFF. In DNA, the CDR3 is TGTGCCAGCAGCATAATACAGGGTAAACTGTTTTTT. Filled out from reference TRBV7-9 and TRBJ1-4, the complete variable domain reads DTGVSQNPRHKITKRGQNVTFRCDPISEHNRLYWYRQTLGQGPEFLTYFQNEAQLEKSRLLSDRFSAERPKGSFSTLEIQRTEQGDSAMYLCASSIIQGKLFFGSGTQLSVL.

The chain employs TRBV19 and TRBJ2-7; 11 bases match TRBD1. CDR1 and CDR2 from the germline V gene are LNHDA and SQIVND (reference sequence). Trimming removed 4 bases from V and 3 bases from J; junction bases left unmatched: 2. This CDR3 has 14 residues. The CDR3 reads CASSRTGGIYEQYF. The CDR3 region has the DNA TGTGCCAGTAGTAGGACAGGGGGCATCTACGAGCAGTACTTC.

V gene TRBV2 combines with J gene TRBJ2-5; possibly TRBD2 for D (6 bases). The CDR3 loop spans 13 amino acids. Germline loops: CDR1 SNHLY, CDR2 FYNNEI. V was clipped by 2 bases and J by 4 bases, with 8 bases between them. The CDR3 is CASSELGGETQYF. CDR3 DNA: TGTGCCAGCAGTGAATTGGGGGGAGAGACCCAGTACTTC.

CDR3 sequence (DNA): TGTGCCATAGCGGAGGGGCTCGCTAGCTCCTACAATGAGCAGTTCTTC. Residues: CAIAEGLASSYNEQFF. V usage is TRBV6-6 and J usage is TRBJ2-1; a weak D match, TRBD2 (6 bases). The CDR3 covers 16 residues. V was shortened by 10 bases and J by 0 bases, with 19 bases between the two germline ends. Looked up from germline, CDR1 is MNHNY and CDR2 is SVGAGI (reference sequence).

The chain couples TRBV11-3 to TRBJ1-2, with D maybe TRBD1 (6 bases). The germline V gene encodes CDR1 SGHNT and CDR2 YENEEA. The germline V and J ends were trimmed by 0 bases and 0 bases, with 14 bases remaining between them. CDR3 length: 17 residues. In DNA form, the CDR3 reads TGTGCCAGCAGCTTAGAGGGGATGGGGGCAGCTAACTATGGCTACACCTTC. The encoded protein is CASSLEGMGAANYGYTF.

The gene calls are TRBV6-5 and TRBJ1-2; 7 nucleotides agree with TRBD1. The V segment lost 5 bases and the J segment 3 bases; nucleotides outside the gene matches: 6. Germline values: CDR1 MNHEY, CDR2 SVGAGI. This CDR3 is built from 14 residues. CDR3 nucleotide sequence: TGTGCCAGCAGTGGGACAGCGCACTACTATGGCTACACCTTC. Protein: CASSGTAHYYGYTF.